These T cell receptor beta chains were read from a single sample in a study of T cell responses to AZD1222 COVID-19 vaccine. Sequencing used immunoSEQ multiplex PCR; TCRdb keeps in-frame clones, though not all of them. The sample includes roughly 100,000 clones, about 90% of them seen just once. The sequencing used peripheral blood, collected on day 0 of AZD1222 vaccination. Receptor source: an adult in good health. The CDR3 runs from the conserved cysteine through the conserved F or W. Each record gives: J gene, D gene, clone size, V gene, CDR3 protein, CDR3 DNA. D genes are given only for firm matches. Size tells how often a clone was seen (once, few, many) or the class of an expanded clone, and some rows leave it out.

>TRBJ2-1|-|-|TRBV9
CASSHSIDRDSYNEQFF
TGTGCCAGCAGCCATTCCATAGACAGGGACTCATACAATGAGCAGTTCTTC
>TRBJ2-2|-|once|TRBV18
CASSPSADTGELFF
TGTGCCAGCTCACCCTCCGCGGACACCGGGGAGCTGTTTTTT
>TRBJ1-6|-|once|TRBV12-3/TRBV12-4
CASSFVNSPLHF
TGTGCCAGCAGTTTTGTCAATTCACCCCTCCACTTT
>TRBJ1-3|-|once|TRBV7-8
CASSSPSGNTIYF
TGTGCCAGCAGCTCTCCTTCTGGAAACACCATATATTTT
>TRBJ1-5|-|-|TRBV6-5
CASRTSNQPQHF
TGTGCCAGCAGGACTAGTAATCAGCCCCAGCATTTT
>TRBJ1-2|-|-|TRBV30
CAWRLNYGYTF
TGTGCCTGGAGGTTGAACTATGGCTACACCTTC
>TRBJ1-1|-|-|TRBV18
CASSPPGVIGTEAFF
TGTGCCAGCTCACCACCTGGGGTGATAGGCACTGAAGCTTTCTTT
>TRBJ2-7|TRBD1|once|TRBV6-1
CASSERQGAHEQYF
TGTGCCAGCAGTGAACGACAGGGCGCCCACGAGCAGTACTTC
>TRBJ2-5|-|-|TRBV13
CASSSRETQYF
TGTGCCAGCAGCTCCCGGGAGACCCAGTACTTC
>TRBJ2-2|TRBD2|-|TRBV5-4
CASSPTSGGPYTGELFF
TGTGCCAGCAGTCCGACTAGCGGGGGGCCCTACACCGGGGAGCTGTTTTTT
>TRBJ2-7|-|-|TRBV10-2
CASSVRYEQYF
TGCGCCAGCTCGGTACGATACGAGCAGTACTTC
>TRBJ2-2|-|-|TRBV30
CAWSRTTLNTGELFF
TGTGCCTGGAGTAGGACTACCCTTAACACCGGGGAGCTGTTTTTT
>TRBJ2-1|-|-|TRBV14
CASSPLGAYNEQFF
TGTGCCAGCAGCCCTCTGGGAGCCTACAATGAGCAGTTCTTC
>TRBJ2-5|-|-|TRBV19
CASSTLGTSFKETQYF
TGTGCCAGTAGTACCCTCGGGACGTCGTTTAAAGAGACCCAGTACTTC
>TRBJ1-1|-|-|TRBV27
CASSFGSNTEAFF
TGTGCCAGCAGTTTTGGATCGAACACTGAAGCTTTCTTT
>TRBJ1-4|-|-|TRBV19
CASTTAGEKLFF
TGTGCCAGCACGACCGCGGGAGAAAAACTGTTTTTT
>TRBJ1-2|-|-|TRBV7-8
CASSNGQTYGYTF
TGTGCCAGCAGCAATGGCCAGACCTATGGCTACACCTTC
>TRBJ1-2|-|-|TRBV19
CASSISGVTARWYGYTF
TGTGCCAGTAGTATCTCGGGAGTAACTGCTCGGTGGTATGGCTACACCTTC
>TRBJ2-7|TRBD2|-|TRBV4-1
CASSQSLRGGVSYEQYF
TGCGCCAGCAGCCAATCCCTTCGCGGGGGAGTCTCCTACGAGCAGTACTTC
>TRBJ2-5|TRBD1|once|TRBV9
CASSVLDRGFQETQYF
TGTGCCAGCAGCGTATTGGACAGGGGGTTCCAAGAGACCCAGTACTTC
>TRBJ2-3|-|once|TRBV29-1
CSVGLLFGPDTQYF
TGCAGCGTAGGACTGCTTTTCGGCCCCGATACGCAGTATTTT
>TRBJ1-4|TRBD1|once|TRBV28
CASSSPAGTGGEKLFF
TGTGCCAGCAGCTCACCCGCCGGGACAGGGGGAGAAAAACTGTTTTTT
>TRBJ1-6|-|once|TRBV30
CAWTRTANFNSPLHF
TGTGCCTGGACAAGGACGGCCAACTTTAATTCACCCCTCCACTTT
>TRBJ2-7|-|-|TRBV29-1
CSVGQGGNEQYF
TGCAGCGTTGGGCAGGGGGGGAATGAGCAGTACTTC
>TRBJ2-7|TRBD2|once|TRBV28
CASRPTSGGRYEQYF
TGTGCCAGCAGACCGACTAGCGGGGGGAGGTACGAGCAGTACTTC
>TRBJ1-3|-|-|TRBV11-3
CASSVGPTSGNTIYF
TGTGCCAGCAGCGTGGGACCGACGTCTGGAAACACCATATATTTT
>TRBJ2-5|-|-|TRBV7-9
CASSLGGSSAETQYF
TGTGCCAGCAGCTTAGGGGGGTCTAGCGCAGAGACCCAGTACTTC
>TRBJ2-7|TRBD1|-|TRBV28
CASRDPGQGIYEQYF
TGTGCCAGCAGGGACCCGGGACAGGGGATCTACGAGCAGTACTTC
>TRBJ2-1|-|-|TRBV15
CATSRAAYNEQFF
TGTGCCACCAGCAGAGCGGCGTACAATGAGCAGTTCTTC
>TRBJ1-2|-|-|TRBV27
CASRPDGFYGYTF
TGTGCCAGCAGGCCCGACGGTTTCTATGGCTACACCTTC
>TRBJ2-1|-|-|TRBV9
CASSPPDRIEQFF
TGTGCCAGCAGCCCCCCGGACCGCATTGAGCAGTTCTTC
>TRBJ1-1|TRBD1|-|TRBV30
CAAGGTEAFF
TGTGCCGCAGGGGGCACTGAAGCTTTCTTT
>TRBJ1-2|-|-|TRBV19
CASSLDSSYYGYTF
TGTGCCAGTAGTCTGGACAGTTCTTACTATGGCTACACCTTC
>TRBJ1-3|-|once|TRBV7-6
CASSLAAGSGNTIYF
TGTGCCAGCAGCTTAGCGGCAGGGTCTGGAAACACCATATATTTT
>TRBJ1-4|-|-|TRBV18
CASSLLRTNEKLFF
TGTGCCAGCTCACTTCTTCGGACTAATGAAAAACTGTTTTTT
>TRBJ2-1|TRBD2|once|TRBV7-9
CASSLSSSGSNEQFF
TGTGCCAGCAGCTTATCGTCTAGCGGCTCCAATGAGCAGTTCTTC
>TRBJ1-2|-|-|TRBV4-2
CASSQDSQPGYTF
TGTGCCAGCAGCCAAGATTCGCAGCCTGGCTACACCTTC
>TRBJ1-1|-|-|TRBV5-6
CASSLGHTQKRTEAFF
TGTGCCAGCAGCTTAGGGCACACCCAAAAGCGCACTGAAGCTTTCTTT
>TRBJ2-2|-|once|TRBV5-4
CASSLLAGGAKGGELFF
TGTGCCAGCAGCCTGCTAGCCGGCGGGGCTAAAGGCGGGGAGCTGTTTTTT
>TRBJ1-2|-|-|TRBV7-9
CASSIMVGTYGYTF
TGTGCCAGCAGCATAATGGTAGGGACCTATGGCTACACCTTC
>TRBJ2-5|TRBD1|once|TRBV11-2
CASSNLGQGLRETQYF
TGTGCCAGCAGCAACTTAGGACAGGGGTTGCGAGAGACCCAGTACTTC
>TRBJ2-3|-|-|TRBV4-1
CASSRDTTDTQYF
TGCGCCAGCAGCCGGGACACTACAGATACGCAGTATTTT
>TRBJ2-5|TRBD2|-|TRBV6-5
CASNSGLAALGTQYF
TGTGCCAGCAACTCGGGACTAGCGGCCCTCGGGACCCAGTACTTC
>TRBJ1-1|-|-|TRBV7-9
CASSLVVTEAFF
TGTGCCAGCAGCTTAGTGGTTACTGAAGCTTTCTTT
>TRBJ2-7|-|-|TRBV29-1
CSVEKWSGRGEQYF
TGCAGCGTTGAAAAGTGGAGTGGACGGGGAGAGCAGTACTTC
>TRBJ2-1|TRBD2|-|TRBV6-1
CASSEYGLAGYGSYNEQFF
TGTGCCAGCAGTGAATACGGACTAGCGGGGTATGGTTCCTACAATGAGCAGTTCTTC
>TRBJ2-7|TRBD1|few|TRBV18
CASSPPDRAIGEQYF
TGTGCCAGCTCACCACCGGACAGGGCCATCGGGGAGCAGTACTTC
>TRBJ1-2|TRBD1|-|TRBV6-5
CASRDRDSYGYTF
TGTGCCAGCAGGGACCGGGACAGCTATGGCTACACCTTC
>TRBJ1-1|-|once|TRBV6-2/TRBV6-3
CASSPAVRFWFTEAFF
TGTGCCAGCAGTCCCGCGGTCAGGTTTTGGTTTACTGAAGCTTTCTTT
>TRBJ1-2|-|-|TRBV20-1
CSGDGYTF
TGCAGCGGAGATGGCTACACCTTC
>TRBJ1-1|-|-|TRBV7-8
CASSAYRVGNTEAFF
TGTGCCAGCAGCGCCTACAGGGTGGGGAACACTGAAGCTTTCTTT
>TRBJ1-6|-|-|TRBV30
CAWRQVDSPLHF
TGTGCCTGGAGACAGGTAGATTCACCCCTCCACTTT